The 24 T cell receptor beta chains below all came from one sample that was sequenced in a study of identical twins. TCRdb reprocessed the 5' RACE reads with MiXCR, giving one entry per CDR3 protein. The table shows some 250,000 distinct CDR3 sequences, with roughly 13% occurring only once. Another study also made use of these data, one on yellow fever vaccine responses in identical twins.

What was sequenced was memory (CD45RO+) T cells sorted from blood. Receptors were obtained from a woman under 30 in good health.

This clonotype was seen many times. The rearrangement uses TRBV20-1 and TRBJ1-1; D ambiguous. CDR1 DFQATT and CDR2 SNEGSKA come from the germline V gene (reference sequence). The V and J ends lost 5 bases and 3 bases respectively, with 16 bases between them. This CDR3 spans 14 amino acids. CDR3: CSASREGGHTEAFF. For the CDR3, the DNA is TGCAGTGCTTCCCGGGAGGGCGGTCACACTGAAGCTTTCTTT.

This clonotype showed up just a few times. This chain links TRBV6-2 or TRBV6-3 with TRBJ2-2; D not certain. Germline loops: CDR1 MNHEY, CDR2 SVGEGT. V lost 7 bases and J lost 3, with 3 bases in between. This CDR3 spans 11 amino acids. CDR3 sequence (DNA): TGTGCCAGCAAAGACACCGGGGAGCTGTTTTTT. Protein product: CASKDTGELFF.

This chain joins TRBV3-1 and TRBJ1-2; weak D call: TRBD1 (5 bases). Trimming left V 3 bases short and J 7 bases short, with 9 bases between. The CDR3 contains 12 residues. Germline CDR1 and CDR2: LGHDT and YNNKEL (reference sequence). CDR3 residues: CASSHGTSGYTF. Written as DNA, the CDR3 is TGTGCCAGCAGCCACGGGACGTCTGGCTACACCTTC.

This clonotype came up a few times. The V gene is TRBV27, the J gene TRBJ2-3, with 10 bases matching TRBD1. Trimming cost V 1 base and J 5 bases; bases outside gene matches: 0. Germline V lookup: CDR1 MNHEY, CDR2 SMNVEV (reference sequence). The CDR3 loop spans 14 amino acids. CDR3 residues: CASSLWDRGDTQYF. CDR3 DNA sequence: TGTGCCAGCAGTTTATGGGACAGGGGAGATACGCAGTATTTT.

This clonotype was detected only a few times. The chain employs TRBV2 and TRBJ2-7; D tentatively fits TRBD1 or TRBD2 (5 bases each). The CDR3 runs 14 residues. CDR1 is SNHLY and CDR2 is FYNNEI in the germline V gene. V lost 3 bases to trimming and J lost 6 bases, with 15 bases between them. In DNA, the CDR3 is TGTGCCAGCAGTGAGGGGACCCCAAACACCGAGCAGTACTTC. Translated: CASSEGTPNTEQYF.

This chain links TRBV28 with TRBJ2-5, with D uncertain. There are 13 residues in the CDR3. V dropped 2 bases and J dropped 4 bases, with 8 bases sitting between them. Germline values: CDR1 MDHEN, CDR2 SYDVKM. The CDR3 reads CASSLGWSETQYF. The CDR3 DNA sequence: TGTGCCAGCAGTTTAGGATGGTCAGAGACCCAGTACTTC.

The gene calls are TRBV7-8 and TRBJ1-5; the D gene is possibly TRBD1 (5 bases). CDR3 length: 15 residues. CDR1 is SGHVS and CDR2 is FQNEAQ in the germline V gene. V lost 2 bases, J lost 3 bases, and 11 bases lay in between. Written as DNA, the CDR3 is TGTGCCAGCAGCTTAACCGGACATTTCAATCAGCCCCAGCATTTT. Residues: CASSLTGHFNQPQHF.

This rearrangement joins TRBV13 to TRBJ2-2, with a tentative D call TRBD2 (5 bases). V was trimmed by 5 bases and J by 6 bases, leaving 25 bases between them. CDR1 is PRHDT, CDR2 FYEKMQ, per germline (reference sequence). This CDR3 has 18 residues. The CDR3: CASSTRNQLGFRAGELFF. DNA of the CDR3: TGTGCCAGCAGCACCCGGAACCAACTAGGGTTCCGCGCCGGGGAGCTGTTTTTT.

The chain combines TRBV5-1 with TRBJ1-1; D is unresolved. CDR1 and CDR2 (germline): SGHRS, YFSETQ. Trimming took 0 bases from V and 6 from J, leaving 9 bases between them. The CDR3 has 13 amino acids. Written as DNA, the CDR3 is TGCGCCAGCAGCTTGGGGACGTTGGCTGAAGCTTTCTTT. Protein product: CASSLGTLAEAFF.

The chain has TRBV11-2 and TRBJ2-2; 12 bases match TRBD2. The CDR3 consists of 16 residues. After removal of 5 bases from V and 6 bases from J, the junction contained 7 bases not matched to a gene. The V gene's germline CDR1 is SGHAT and CDR2 FQNNGV. Here the CDR3 DNA reads TGTGCCAGCAGCGCTAGCGGGGGGGCCTTTGCCGGGGAGCTGTTTTTT. Residues: CASSASGGAFAGELFF.

This clonotype was counted at least ten times. The chain couples TRBV4-3 to TRBJ2-7; 12 nucleotides align to TRBD1. This CDR3 is built from 17 residues. The ends lost 0 bases at V and 6 bases at J; junction bases unmatched: 9. In germline, CDR1 is LGHNA, CDR2 YSLEER. The CDR3 spells CASSQDVPGTGGSEQYF. For the CDR3, the DNA is TGCGCCAGCAGCCAAGATGTTCCTGGGACAGGGGGCTCCGAGCAGTACTTC.

A few counts support this clonotype. This rearrangement joins TRBV7-9 to TRBJ1-1, with a tentative D call TRBD1 (6 bases). There are 12 residues in the CDR3. Trimming removed 3 bases from V and 13 bases from J, with 15 bases in between. CDR1 SEHNR and CDR2 FQNEAQ come from the germline V gene (reference sequence). CDR3 protein: CASSLSQGRVFF. The CDR3 region has the DNA TGTGCCAGCAGCTTGTCCCAGGGGCGGGTTTTCTTT.

This clonotype was seen a handful of times. V gene TRBV24-1 combines with J gene TRBJ2-3; TRBD2 matches at 8 bases. Germline CDR1 KGHDR, CDR2 SFDVKD. V gave up 7 bases and J gave up 4 bases; unmatched junction bases: 3. The CDR3 spans 13 residues. The CDR3 region is CATRPGGSDTQYF. In DNA, the CDR3 is TGTGCCACCAGGCCGGGGGGGTCAGATACGCAGTATTTT.

This clonotype was recorded many times. The chain is built from TRBV7-9 and TRBJ2-3; 12 positions agree with TRBD2. V lost 5 bases, J lost 2 bases, and 5 bases stayed unmatched. The CDR3 extends over 16 amino acids. Germline loops: CDR1 SEHNR, CDR2 FQNEAQ (reference sequence). CDR3 bases: TGTGCCAGCAGCCCCGGACTAGCGGGAAACACAGATACGCAGTATTTT. Protein product: CASSPGLAGNTDTQYF.

The chain joins TRBV20-1 to TRBJ2-7, with 8 bases identical to TRBD1. V gave up 6 bases and J gave up 5 bases; unmatched junction bases: 6. CDR3 length equals 12 residues. Germline V lookup: CDR1 DFQATT, CDR2 SNEGSKA (reference sequence). CDR3 loop: CSAPGQGDEQYF. CDR3 in DNA: TGCAGTGCCCCAGGACAGGGTGACGAGCAGTACTTC.

This clonotype was recorded at least ten times. The chain recombines TRBV7-2 with TRBJ1-2, with 7 bases fitting TRBD1. This CDR3 is built from 15 residues. V dropped 3 bases and J dropped 0; count of bases not matched to a gene: 4. Germline loops: CDR1 SGHTA, CDR2 FQGNSA. The CDR3 DNA sequence: TGTGCCAGCAGCTTTTACAGGGGATCTAACTATGGCTACACCTTC. It encodes CASSFYRGSNYGYTF.

This clonotype has just a few counts. The V and J genes are TRBV11-2 and TRBJ2-1; 9 nucleotides align to TRBD2. CDR3 length equals 14 residues. Germline values: CDR1 SGHAT, CDR2 FQNNGV. The V and J ends lost 4 bases and 5 bases, in that order; junction bases with no gene match: 3. The CDR3 reads CASSYRLADNEQFF. CDR3 coding DNA: TGTGCCAGCAGCTACCGACTAGCGGACAATGAGCAGTTCTTC.

This clonotype was observed at least ten times. One end of the junction fails to match germline, which may point to a read error. The chain has TRBV7-2 and TRBJ2-5; no definite D call. The CDR3 sequence is 14 residues long. The V gene's germline CDR1 is SGHTA and CDR2 FQGNSA. For the CDR3, the DNA is TGTGCCAGCAGCTTACGTATTAACCCCCCTCGCCCACTATTC. Residues: CASSLRINPPRPLF.

This clonotype appeared a few times. The genes are TRBV10-3 and TRBJ1-5; D is unclear. V lost 6 bases and J lost 3, with 12 bases in between. Germline lookup yields CDR1 ENHRY and CDR2 SYGVKD. The CDR3 sequence is 14 residues long. CDR3 sequence: CAIRDTGNNQPQHF. DNA of the CDR3: TGTGCCATCAGAGACACCGGTAACAATCAGCCCCAGCATTTT.

The genes are TRBV5-1 and TRBJ1-1; 7 bases match TRBD1. After removal of 0 bases from V and 2 bases from J, the junction contained 16 bases not matched to a gene. The CDR3 length is 19 residues. Per the germline V gene, CDR1 is SGHRS and CDR2 is YFSETQ. This chain's CDR3 is CASSLALWDSVSTNTEAFF. The DNA of the CDR3 is TGCGCCAGCAGCTTGGCCCTTTGGGACAGCGTGAGTACTAACACTGAAGCTTTCTTT.

This rearrangement joins TRBV7-9 to TRBJ2-5; 8 bases are a match to TRBD2. The CDR3 is 16 amino acids. Germline lookup yields CDR1 SEHNR and CDR2 FQNEAQ (reference sequence). With 2 bases clipped from V and 3 bases from J, the junction kept 8 bases outside the gene matches. The CDR3 here is CASSLMTSAVKETQYF. Here the CDR3 DNA reads TGTGCCAGCAGCTTAATGACTAGCGCCGTTAAAGAGACCCAGTACTTC.

The J gene is TRBJ2-7, the V gene TRBV5-1; D not certain. The germline V and J ends were trimmed by 0 bases and 5 bases, with 9 bases remaining between them. The CDR3 sequence is 13 residues long. From germline, CDR1 is SGHRS and CDR2 YFSETQ. The CDR3 loop is CASSLDLGHEQYF. CDR3 DNA: TGCGCCAGCAGCTTGGATCTCGGTCACGAGCAGTACTTC.

In its sample, this clonotype was seen a few times. This rearrangement joins TRBV3-1 to TRBJ2-5; TRBD2 matches at 8 bases. Germline loops: CDR1 LGHDT, CDR2 YNNKEL (reference sequence). Losses at the gene ends were 5 bases for V and 5 bases for J; bases not matched to a gene: 4. This CDR3 region has 13 residues. As DNA, the CDR3 is TGTGCCAGCAGCGGACGGGGGGGGGAGACCCAGTACTTC. Amino acid sequence: CASSGRGGETQYF.

The chain recombines TRBV7-2 with TRBJ2-7; D is undetermined. Between the trimmed V and J ends, which lost 8 bases and 3 bases, there was a span of 2 bases. Germline V gives CDR1 SGHTA, CDR2 FQGNSA. The CDR3 is made up of 9 amino acids. The CDR3 nucleotides are TGTGCCAGCGGCTACGAGCAGTACTTC. This translates into CASGYEQYF.